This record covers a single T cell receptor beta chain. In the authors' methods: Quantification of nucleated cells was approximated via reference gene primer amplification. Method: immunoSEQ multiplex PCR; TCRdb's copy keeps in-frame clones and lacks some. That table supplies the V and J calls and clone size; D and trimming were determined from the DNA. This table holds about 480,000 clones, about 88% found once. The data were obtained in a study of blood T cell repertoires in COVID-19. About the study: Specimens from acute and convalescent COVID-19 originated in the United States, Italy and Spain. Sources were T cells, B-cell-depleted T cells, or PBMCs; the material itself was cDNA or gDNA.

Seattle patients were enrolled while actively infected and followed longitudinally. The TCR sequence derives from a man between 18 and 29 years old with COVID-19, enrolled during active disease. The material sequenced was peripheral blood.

Written as DNA, the CDR3 is TGCAGCGTGAAAACAGTGTCCCGGAATGAAAAACTGTTTTTT. Amino acid sequence: CSVKTVSRNEKLFF. The V gene is TRBV29-1, the J gene TRBJ1-4; no clear D gene. Trimming shortened V by 6 bases and J by 5 bases, and 16 bases separated the two germline ends. Germline CDR1 SQVTM, CDR2 ANQGSEA. CDR3 length: 14 residues.